This T cell receptor beta chain is from a study of early T cells in non-severe SARS-CoV-2 infection. Unique molecular identifiers tagged individual cDNA molecules. Each CDR3 protein is one row after TCRdb ran MiXCR on the 5' RACE reads. The data contain roughly 86,000 distinct CDR3 sequences, roughly 6% of them singletons. With V trimmed by 7 bases and J by 7 bases, 9 bases remained unmatched. The CDR3 spans 16 residues. Per germline, CDR1 MNHEY and CDR2 SVGAGI. This clonotype was counted between two and nine times. This TCR was recovered from an adult who was a healthcare worker with PCR-confirmed SARS-CoV-2 infection or an uninfected control (not recorded which). The chain couples TRBV6-5 to TRBJ1-6, with 11 bases fitting TRBD1. Sequenced: whole blood. Here the CDR3 reads CASTRARDRGNSPLHF. CDR3 coding DNA: TGTGCCAGCACCAGGGCCCGGGACAGGGGGAATTCACCCCTCCACTTT.